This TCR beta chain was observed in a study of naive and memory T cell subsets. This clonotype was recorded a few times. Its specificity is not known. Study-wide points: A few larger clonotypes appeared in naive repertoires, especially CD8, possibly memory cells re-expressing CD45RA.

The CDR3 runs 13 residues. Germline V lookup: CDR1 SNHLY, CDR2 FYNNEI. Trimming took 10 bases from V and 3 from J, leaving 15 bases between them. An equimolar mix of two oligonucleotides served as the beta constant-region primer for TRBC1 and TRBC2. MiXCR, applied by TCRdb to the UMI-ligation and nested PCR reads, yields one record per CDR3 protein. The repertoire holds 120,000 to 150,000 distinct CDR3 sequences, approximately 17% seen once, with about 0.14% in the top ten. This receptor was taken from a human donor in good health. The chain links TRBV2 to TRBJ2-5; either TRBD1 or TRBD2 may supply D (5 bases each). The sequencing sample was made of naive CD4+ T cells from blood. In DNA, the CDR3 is TGTGCCAACATCCGGGGCGAAAAAGAGACCCAGTACTTC. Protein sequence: CANIRGEKETQYF.